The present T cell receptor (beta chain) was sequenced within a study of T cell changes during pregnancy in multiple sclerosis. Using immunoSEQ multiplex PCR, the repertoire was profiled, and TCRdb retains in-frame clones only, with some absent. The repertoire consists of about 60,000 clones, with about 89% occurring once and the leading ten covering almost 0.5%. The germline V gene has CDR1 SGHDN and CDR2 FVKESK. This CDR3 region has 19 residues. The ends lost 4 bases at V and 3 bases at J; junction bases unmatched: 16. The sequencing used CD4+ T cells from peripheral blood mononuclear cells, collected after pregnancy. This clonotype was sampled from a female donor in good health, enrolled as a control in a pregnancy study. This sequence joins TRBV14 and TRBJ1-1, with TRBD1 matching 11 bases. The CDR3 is CASSPKGGDRGYRYTEAFF. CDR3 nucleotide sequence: TGTGCCAGCAGCCCAAAAGGGGGGGACAGGGGGTATCGGTACACTGAAGCTTTCTTT.